The 4 T cell receptor beta chains listed next were all sequenced from one sample in a study of blood T cell repertoires in COVID-19. TCRdb's copy holds only in-frame clones and misses some; the assay was immunoSEQ multiplex PCR. The sample has 150,000 to 180,000 clones; 83% are singletons. What was sequenced was peripheral blood. The receptors originated from a woman aged 55-75 years with COVID-19, enrolled during active disease.

V and J are TRBV5-1 and TRBJ1-5; weak D call: TRBD1 (5 bases). This CDR3 contains 14 residues. Trimming stripped 0 bases from V and 6 bases from J, with 10 bases between. Germline lookup yields CDR1 SGHRS and CDR2 YFSETQ. The DNA of the CDR3 is TGCGCCAGCAGCTTGGAGGGGTTAGGTCAGCCCCAGCATTTT. This codes for CASSLEGLGQPQHF.

This chain uses TRBV4-2 with TRBJ2-1; the match to TRBD1 covers 8 bases. The CDR3 has 15 residues. The trim removed 2 bases at V and 5 bases at J, leaving 5 bases unmatched. Germline V gene lookup returns CDR1 LGHNA and CDR2 YNFKEQ. The CDR3 bases are TGTGCCAGCAGCCAATCGACAGGGGTGGACAATGAGCAGTTCTTC. Its protein product is CASSQSTGVDNEQFF.

This chain links TRBV19 with TRBJ2-2, with D hard to call. The CDR3 totals 13 residues. With 3 bases removed from V and 1 base from J, the gap between germline ends came to 3 bases. CDR1 is LNHDA and CDR2 is SQIVND in the germline V gene (reference sequence). This chain's CDR3 is CASSILNTGELFF. DNA of the CDR3: TGTGCCAGTAGTATCTTGAACACCGGGGAGCTGTTTTTT.

This clone occurred once. V gene TRBV6-1 combines with J gene TRBJ1-6; D is perhaps TRBD1 (6 bases). The length of the CDR3 is 13 residues. Germline CDR1 reads MNHNS; CDR2 reads SASEGT. V was cut by 3 bases and J by 9 bases, with 9 bases left in between. The CDR3 loop reads CASSDPGVSPLHF. CDR3 DNA sequence: TGTGCCAGCAGTGACCCAGGGGTTTCACCCCTCCACTTT.